Each of the 17 T cell receptor beta chains below was sequenced from the same sample in a study of T-cell reconstitution after alpha-beta-depleted transplantation in children. Unique molecular identifiers featured in how the TCRbeta library was prepared. TCRdb passed the PCR reads through MiXCR, listing each CDR3 protein once. The sample consists of about 240,000 distinct CDR3 sequences, around 12% of them appearing once. The sequencing used PBMCs from the stem cell graft donor, collected from the stem cell graft. These receptor sequences come from a human donor who donated a stem cell graft to a child with acute lymphoblastic leukemia.

This clonotype was seen at least ten times. V is TRBV7-2 and J is TRBJ2-3, with 8 bases identical to TRBD2. The CDR3 has 16 amino acids. The V gene end was trimmed by 5 bases and the J gene end by 0 bases; junction bases not matched to a gene: 7. CDR1 and CDR2 from the germline V gene are SGHTA and FQGNSA. The CDR3 nucleotides read TGTGCCAGCAGCCCGCTAGCGGGTACAAGCACAGATACGCAGTATTTT. Encoded protein: CASSPLAGTSTDTQYF.

This clonotype has just a few counts. The chain joins TRBV7-2 to TRBJ1-1; a possible D gene is TRBD1 (6 bases). CDR1 and CDR2 (germline): SGHTA, FQGNSA. The germline V and J ends were trimmed by 4 bases and 4 bases, with 22 bases remaining between them. CDR3 length equals 17 residues. Written as DNA, the CDR3 is TGTGCCAGCAGCTCCTCCAACTGGGGGGCGTGGGGCACTGAAGCTTTCTTT. Protein sequence: CASSSSNWGAWGTEAFF.

This clonotype appeared many times. V gene TRBV7-9 combines with J gene TRBJ2-2; perhaps TRBD2 as D (6 bases). Germline V lookup: CDR1 SEHNR, CDR2 FQNEAQ (reference sequence). The CDR3 loop spans 16 amino acids. V was clipped by 7 bases and J by 2 bases, with 17 bases between them. CDR3 DNA: TGTGCCAGCATTCCCGCGACGGGGGATAACACCGGGGAGCTGTTTTTT. Its translation is CASIPATGDNTGELFF.

This clonotype occurred once. Because it lacks the conserved phenylalanine or tryptophan at the end, this CDR3 is likely a read error. The V gene is TRBV12-3 or TRBV12-4, the J gene TRBJ2-3; either TRBD1 or TRBD2 may fit D (6 bases each). This CDR3 spans 14 amino acids. With 5 bases removed from V and 7 bases from J, the gap between germline ends came to 16 bases. CDR3 region: CASSPAGQQHTQYL. The CDR3 coding sequence is TGTGCCAGCAGTCCCGCGGGACAACAGCATACGCAGTATTTG.

This clonotype was counted ten times or more. The rearrangement uses TRBV5-6 and TRBJ2-3, with TRBD1 matching over 7 bases. J gave up 1 base and V 0 bases, and 5 bases lay outside the gene matches. Germline CDR1 SGHDT, CDR2 YYEEEE. The CDR3 extends over 16 amino acids. The CDR3 nucleotides read TGTGCCAGCAGCTTGGGAGGGGGCTGGGGCACAGATACGCAGTATTTT. Protein: CASSLGGGWGTDTQYF.

This clonotype was picked up many times. This sequence joins TRBV20-1 and TRBJ1-1, with D possibly matching TRBD1 (5 bases). In germline, CDR1 is DFQATT, CDR2 SNEGSKA (reference sequence). The CDR3 consists of 13 residues. V lost 3 bases to trimming and J lost 5 bases, with 13 bases between them. CDR3 amino acids: CSARGVAGTEAFF. Written as DNA, the CDR3 is TGCAGTGCTAGGGGGGTTGCGGGGACTGAAGCTTTCTTT.

This clonotype has ten or more counts. The chain is built from TRBV20-1 and TRBJ1-5, with TRBD1 matching over 7 bases. CDR3 length equals 18 residues. Trimming at V came to 6 bases and at J to 1 base, leaving 18 bases not matched to a gene. Looked up from germline, CDR1 is DFQATT and CDR2 is SNEGSKA (reference sequence). The CDR3 bases are TGCAGTGCCCCCTCCAGGACAGGCCCCCGGGGAAGCAATCAGCCCCAGCATTTT. It is translated as CSAPSRTGPRGSNQPQHF.

Many counts were recorded for this clonotype. The chain's CDR3 is CASSDRGAVDPYEQYF. The CDR3 DNA reads as TGTGCCAGCAGTGATCGGGGGGCAGTGGACCCTTACGAGCAGTACTTC. This chain uses TRBV12-3 or TRBV12-4 with TRBJ2-7; a possible D gene is TRBD2 (7 bases). Trimming removed 5 bases at V and 4 bases at J, with 21 bases between. There are 16 residues in the CDR3.

This clonotype was seen at least ten times. The chain recombines TRBV20-1 with TRBJ1-2, with a possible D match to TRBD1 (5 bases). Germline-derived CDR1 and CDR2 are DFQATT and SNEGSKA (reference sequence). The germline V and J ends were trimmed by 0 bases and 3 bases, with 11 bases remaining between them. The CDR3 is 14 residues long. CDR3 DNA: TGCAGTGCTAGAGACCCAGCGGGGGACTATGGCTACACCTTC. Amino acids: CSARDPAGDYGYTF.

On this clonotype: A much larger clone differs from this one at a single base, so this may be a read error. The chain uses TRBV19 and TRBJ1-4; D call uncertain. Germline V CDR1 and CDR2: LNHDA, SQIVND (reference sequence). Trimming removed 6 bases at V and 0 bases at J, with 8 bases between. The CDR3 is 14 amino acids. CDR3 sequence reads: CASSVGTTNEKLFF. CDR3 DNA: TGTGCCAGTAGCGTTGGGACAACTAATGAAAAACTGTTTTTT.

Here the CDR3 reads CSDAGGPNYGYTF. CDR3 coding DNA: TGCAGCGATGCAGGGGGCCCGAACTATGGCTACACCTTC. The J gene is TRBJ1-2, the V gene TRBV29-1, with 8 bases matching TRBD1. V lost 7 bases to trimming and J lost 2 bases; unmatched junction nucleotides: 6. From germline, CDR1 is SQVTM and CDR2 ANQGSEA. The CDR3 is 13 amino acids.

This clonotype was seen repeatedly, ten times or more. A read error may account for a junction end that differs from germline. The chain employs TRBV5-1 and TRBJ2-1; 8 positions match TRBD2. This CDR3 has 15 amino acids. Germline CDR1 SGHRS, CDR2 YFSETQ. CDR3: CTSTLRGLGENEQFF. The CDR3 DNA follows: TGCACCAGCACCCTCAGGGGACTAGGGGAAAATGAGCAGTTCTTC.

This clonotype was recorded a few times. V usage is TRBV12-3 or TRBV12-4 and J usage is TRBJ1-5, with D maybe TRBD1 (6 bases). The CDR3 extends over 14 amino acids. V shed 9 bases and J shed 2 bases, with 14 bases lying between them. The CDR3 nucleotides are TGTGCCAGTGAAACCTCAGGGGGCAATCAGCCCCAGCATTTT. Protein sequence: CASETSGGNQPQHF.

This clonotype was seen at least ten times. V and J are TRBV5-6 and TRBJ2-3; D may be TRBD2 (6 bases). CDR1 is SGHDT and CDR2 is YYEEEE in the germline V gene. The CDR3 is made up of 18 amino acids. V was pared by 0 bases and J by 2 bases, with 19 bases between. The CDR3 DNA follows: TGTGCCAGCAGCTTGGCCGGGACTTCATCCGGACCCACAGATACGCAGTATTTT. This sequence encodes CASSLAGTSSGPTDTQYF.

This rearrangement joins TRBV4-3 to TRBJ2-1, with D unclear. The CDR3 runs to 16 residues. Per germline, CDR1 LGHNA and CDR2 YSLEER. The V end lost 1 base, the J end lost 0 bases, and 10 bases lay between the germline ends. CDR3 bases: TGCGCCAGCAGCCAAGGGGCTAGGCCCTCCTACAATGAGCAGTTCTTC. Amino acids: CASSQGARPSYNEQFF.

This clonotype showed up just a few times. The chain recombines TRBV3-1 with TRBJ1-1; no clear D gene. The V gene's germline CDR1 is LGHDT and CDR2 YNNKEL (reference sequence). V was clipped by 4 bases and J by 4 bases, with 13 bases between them. This CDR3 region has 14 residues. The CDR3 DNA sequence: TGTGCCAGCAGCCCGGGGTATAGGGCCACTGAAGCTTTCTTT. The encoded protein is CASSPGYRATEAFF. The whole variable domain, filled in from reference TRBV3-1 and TRBJ1-1, reads DTAVSQTPKYLVTQMGNDKSIKCEQNLGHDTMYWYKQDSKKFLKIMFSYNNKELIINETVPNRFSPKSPDKAHLNLHINSLELGDSAVYFCASSPGYRATEAFFGQGTRLTVV.

This clonotype was picked up many times. The chain links TRBV11-2 to TRBJ2-1; the D is unclear. Germline V lookup: CDR1 SGHAT, CDR2 FQNNGV. The V end was cut by 5 bases, the J end by 2 bases, with 13 bases between. The CDR3 totals 15 residues. The CDR3 region is CASSPSNPPYNEQFF. The CDR3 nucleotides are TGTGCCAGCAGCCCTAGTAACCCTCCCTACAATGAGCAGTTCTTC.